This TCR beta chain was identified during a study of a mutant IDH1 vaccine in newly diagnosed glioma. At the level of the study: Following radiotherapy alone, or alongside temozolomide cycles, vaccination was started after an interval of 4-6 weeks. There were approximately 62% males and around 38% females among treated patients, whose mean age was roughly 40 years. Therapy received beforehand was radiotherapy, temozolomide, or both, with most patients given both.

The CDR3 runs to 14 residues. The V and J ends lost 0 bases and 7 bases respectively, with 16 bases between them. CDR1 GTSNPN and CDR2 SVGIG come from the germline V gene (reference sequence). Turning to this clone: Its matching antigen is unknown.

Time point defined: week 11, during vaccination. In every dose of vaccine, 300 ug of mutant IDH1 20-mer peptide was given alongside topical imiquimod. Donors had new IDH1-mutant astrocytomas of WHO grade 3 or 4 (ATRX-lost). This table comes from immunoSEQ multiplex PCR, and its TCRdb copy is limited to in-frame clones, with some not included. The table lists around 120,000 clones, roughly 77% of them singletons. The V and J genes are TRBV30 and TRBJ2-7; a weak D match, TRBD2 (6 bases). The TCR comes from a man aged 40-50 years with glioma. Sequenced here: PBMCs, sampled from a glioma patient whose treatment included an IDH1 peptide vaccine. CDR3 coding DNA: TGTGCCTGGAGTGTAAGGGGACTCCGATGGGAGCAGTACTTC. Encoded protein: CAWSVRGLRWEQYF. The complete variable domain, with remaining parts taken from reference TRBV30 and TRBJ2-7, reads SQTIHQWPATLVQPVGSPLSLECTVEGTSNPNLYWYRQAAGRGLQLLFYSVGIGQISSEVPQNLSASRPQDRQFILSSKKLLLSDSGFYLCAWSVRGLRWEQYFGPGTRLTVT.